The 8 T cell receptor beta chains below all came from one sample that was sequenced in a study of identical twins. TCRdb analysed the 5' RACE reads with MiXCR anew, one entry per CDR3 protein. Here the sample spans around 340,000 distinct CDR3 sequences, approximately 9.1% being singletons. Sequenced: naive T cells sorted from blood. The source of these receptors is a woman aged 45 to 65 in good health.

This clonotype has a count of ten or more. The chain joins TRBV29-1 to TRBJ2-5; no reliable D call. Germline V gives CDR1 SQVTM, CDR2 ANQGSEA. The V end lost 4 bases, the J end lost 2 bases, and 11 bases lay between the germline ends. CDR3 size: 13 residues. CDR3 DNA sequence: TGCAGCGTTGGCAGAGATTTTCAAGAGACCCAGTACTTC. Its protein is CSVGRDFQETQYF.

Many counts were recorded for this clonotype. The chain joins TRBV3-1 to TRBJ2-1; 10 bases line up with TRBD2. The CDR3 is 14 residues long. CDR1 LGHDT and CDR2 YNNKEL come from the germline V gene (reference sequence). V lost 10 bases to trimming and J lost 12 bases; unmatched junction nucleotides: 15. The CDR3 nucleotides read TGTGCCACCCAGACAGCGGGAGGGCCGGGGGGGCAGTTCTTC. It translates to CATQTAGGPGGQFF.

This clonotype has at least ten counts. The chain couples TRBV25-1 to TRBJ2-7, with D hard to call. Germline V lookup: CDR1 MGHDK, CDR2 SYGVNS. Trimming removed 9 bases from V and 9 bases from J, with 18 bases in between. The CDR3 totals 12 residues. The CDR3 DNA reads as TGTGCCAGACCCGGGTCCTCCACAGTGCAGTACTTC. Its protein is CARPGSSTVQYF.

The chain has TRBV6-2 or TRBV6-3 and TRBJ2-7; D might be TRBD1 or TRBD2, each matching 6 bases. This CDR3 has 11 amino acids. The germline V gene has CDR1 MNHEY and CDR2 SVGEGT. The ends were cut back, 6 bases at V and 5 bases at J, with 8 bases in the middle. CDR3 nucleotide sequence: TGTGCCAGCAGAGGGGGGAACGAGCAGTACGTC. Translating gives CASRGGNEQYV.

This clonotype was counted at least ten times. This chain links TRBV29-1 with TRBJ2-5; D assignment may be TRBD1 or TRBD2 (6 bases each). V shed 6 bases and J shed 1 base, with 9 bases lying between them. CDR3 length equals 12 residues. Germline V gene data show CDR1 as SQVTM and CDR2 as ANQGSEA. The CDR3 nucleotides are TGCAGCGTGGGGGGCCTCCAAGAGACCCAGTACTTC. Translating it yields CSVGGLQETQYF.

The chain has TRBV11-1 and TRBJ2-1; TRBD2 agrees at 8 bases. This CDR3 spans 16 amino acids. Germline V CDR1 and CDR2: SGHAT, FQDESV (reference sequence). V gave up 1 base and J gave up 10 bases; unmatched junction bases: 12. The CDR3, as DNA: TGTGCCAGCAGCTTAGGCCAAACCGGGACTAGTGGCGAGCAGTTCTTC. Protein sequence: CASSLGQTGTSGEQFF.

This clonotype has just a few counts. Germline is not matched at one junction end, which may reflect a read error. The genes are TRBV7-9 and TRBJ2-1; TRBD2 agrees at 8 bases. In germline, CDR1 is SEHNR, CDR2 FQNEAQ (reference sequence). CDR3 length: 13 amino acids. CDR3 nucleotide sequence: TGTGCCAGCAGCTTAGTTTCGCGGGAGGCTCTTCTCTTC. Encoded protein: CASSLVSREALLF.

Many counts were recorded for this clonotype. V gene TRBV29-1 combines with J gene TRBJ2-3; D gene ambiguous. Trimming pared 0 bases from V and 2 bases from J, leaving 6 bases between. Looked up from germline, CDR1 is SQVTM and CDR2 is ANQGSEA. The CDR3 contains 13 residues. CDR3 DNA: TGCAGCGTTGAAGAGGAGAACACAGATACGCAGTATTTT. It codes for CSVEEENTDTQYF.